These 8 T cell receptor beta chains were all obtained from the same sample, sequenced in a study of cytomegalovirus exposure and HLA in healthy donors. The PCR used 60 Vbeta and 13 Jbeta primers. Profiling relied on immunoSEQ multiplex PCR, and the TCRdb table lists in-frame clones only, not all of them. The sample lists over 95,000 clones, about 70% occurring once. Sequenced material: PBMCs. All receptors derive from a human donor in good health.

About this clone: One end of the junction is discordant with germline, which a read error may explain. The gene calls are TRBV29-1 and TRBJ2-3; D is perhaps TRBD1 (6 bases). This CDR3 has 14 residues. Germline loops: CDR1 SQVTM, CDR2 ANQGSEA. CDR3 nucleotide sequence: TGTAGCGTTCCCCGGGACATTAGCACAGATACGCAGTATTTT. Its translation: CSVPRDISTDTQYF.

The chain uses TRBV18 and TRBJ2-2; the match to TRBD1 covers 7 bases. CDR1 is KGHSH, CDR2 LQKENI, per germline. CDR3 length: 17 residues. The V gene end was trimmed by 2 bases and the J gene end by 1 base; junction bases not matched to a gene: 7. The CDR3 protein is CASSPVSPGGNTGELFF. Written as DNA, the CDR3 is TGTGCCAGCTCACCAGTCTCCCCAGGGGGGAACACCGGGGAGCTGTTTTTT.

CDR3 DNA sequence: TGTGCCAGCAGTTTTTCGGACCCCTGGGGCGGTAATGAAAAACTGTTTTTT. Translated, it gives CASSFSDPWGGNEKLFF. This sequence joins TRBV27 and TRBJ1-4; D is perhaps TRBD1 (5 bases). The CDR3 is 17 amino acids. Looked up from germline, CDR1 is MNHEY and CDR2 is SMNVEV (reference sequence). Trimming shortened V by 3 bases and J by 4 bases, and 18 bases separated the two germline ends. The full variable domain, in which reference TRBV27 and TRBJ1-4 provide the parts outside the CDR3, is EAQVTQNPRYLITVTGKKLTVTCSQNMNHEYMSWYRQDPGLGLRQIYYSMNVEVTDKGDVPEGYKVSRKEKRNFPLILESPSPNQTSLYFCASSFSDPWGGNEKLFFGSGTQLSVL.

This chain joins TRBV21-1 and TRBJ1-1. TRBV21-1 is reported as a pseudogene. The CDR3 spans 15 residues. The chain's CDR3 is CASSKGRRVHTEAFF. CDR3 bases: TGTGCCAGCAGCAAGGGAAGGAGGGTCCACACTGAAGCTTTCTTT.

This clone came up a few times. The V call is TRBV5-4, the J call TRBJ2-5; 9 positions match TRBD1. J lost 4 bases, V lost 2 bases, and 6 bases had no gene match. In germline, CDR1 is SGHNT, CDR2 YYREEE (reference sequence). The CDR3 covers 15 residues. The CDR3 protein is CASSFPGQGGETQYF. The CDR3 nucleotides read TGTGCCAGCAGCTTTCCGGGACAGGGTGGAGAGACCCAGTACTTC. Looking up the rest from reference TRBV5-4 and TRBJ2-5 gives the full variable domain: ETGVTQSPTHLIKTRGQQVTLRCSSQSGHNTVSWYQQALGQGPQFIFQYYREEENGRGNFPPRFSGLQFPNYSSELNVNALELDDSALYLCASSFPGQGGETQYFGPGTRLLVL.

In its sample, this clone was seen once. The rearrangement links TRBV6-5 to TRBJ2-7; 10 bases are a match to TRBD2. The ends lost 7 bases at V and 4 bases at J; junction bases unmatched: 4. The CDR3 totals 13 residues. Germline lookup yields CDR1 MNHEY and CDR2 SVGAGI. The CDR3 nucleotides read TGTGCCAGCACAGCGGGAGGGACTTACGAGCAGTACTTC. It specifies CASTAGGTYEQYF.

This chain joins TRBV19 and TRBJ1-5; TRBD1 matches 8 bases. CDR3 size: 14 residues. Germline V gives CDR1 LNHDA, CDR2 SQIVND (reference sequence). Trimming cost V 4 bases and J 3 bases; bases outside gene matches: 2. CDR3 loop: CASSKTGDNQPQHF. CDR3 in DNA: TGTGCCAGTAGTAAGACAGGGGACAATCAGCCCCAGCATTTT.

This sequence joins TRBV5-1 and TRBJ2-3, with 11 bases matching TRBD2. V gave up 0 bases and J gave up 5 bases; unmatched junction bases: 2. Per germline, CDR1 SGHRS and CDR2 YFSETQ. This CDR3 has 15 residues. In nucleotides, the CDR3 is TGCGCCAGCAGCTTGGAGACTAGCGGGATAGATACGCAGTATTTT. Protein: CASSLETSGIDTQYF.